This T cell receptor (beta chain) derives from a study of T cells in Graves' hyperthyroidism and ophthalmopathy. This CDR3 spans 14 amino acids. Of note for this clonotype: Its antigen is undetermined.

Graves' hyperthyroidism without ophthalmopathy progression within 18 months was termed stable. Study findings and constraints: Ophthalmopathy was predicted by the model a median of approximately 6 months ahead of onset.

TCR beta CDR3 region amplification was performed from RNA transcripts. The study used the HTBI primer set for a first-round RT-PCR of the TCR CDR3. TCRdb redid the calling of the multiplex PCR reads with MiXCR, one entry per CDR3 protein. Here the sample spans 560,000 or so distinct CDR3 sequences, about 43% being singletons. The sequenced sample was peripheral blood or thyroid tissue (not recorded which). This TCR came from a woman aged 18-35 years with Graves' hyperthyroidism. V and J are TRBV12-3 or TRBV12-4 and TRBJ1-5; D is possibly TRBD1 (6 bases). Written as DNA, the CDR3 is TGTGCTAGAGTACCGGGACACCGAAATCAGCCCCAGCATTTT. Amino acids: CARVPGHRNQPQHF.